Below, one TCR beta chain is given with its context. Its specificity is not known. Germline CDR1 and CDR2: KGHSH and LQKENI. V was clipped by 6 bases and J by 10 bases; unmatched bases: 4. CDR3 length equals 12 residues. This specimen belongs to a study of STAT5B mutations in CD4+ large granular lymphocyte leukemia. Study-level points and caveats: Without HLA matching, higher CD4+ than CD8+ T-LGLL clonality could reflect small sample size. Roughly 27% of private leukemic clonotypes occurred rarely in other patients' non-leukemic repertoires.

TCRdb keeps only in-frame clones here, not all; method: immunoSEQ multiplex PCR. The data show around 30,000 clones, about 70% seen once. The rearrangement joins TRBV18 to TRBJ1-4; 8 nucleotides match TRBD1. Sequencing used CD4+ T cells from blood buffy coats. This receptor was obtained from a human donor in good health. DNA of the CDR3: TGTGCCAGCTCTCAACAGGGGGGAAAACTGTTTTTT. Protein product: CASSQQGGKLFF.